These T cell receptor beta chains were read from a single sample in a study of blood T cell repertoires in COVID-19. Profiling relied on immunoSEQ multiplex PCR, and the TCRdb table lists in-frame clones only, not all of them. Of roughly 62,000 clones listed, 87% are singletons. The sequenced sample consisted of peripheral blood. Receptors originate from a human donor with acute or convalescent COVID-19. The donor label of this sample is uncertain. Each CDR3 is given with its conserved first and last residue. A D gene is named only where the DNA matches it firmly. Clone size is stated in some rows and not others, as once, few, many or a class when expanded.

D	size	V	J	CDR3	DNA
-	-	TRBV2	TRBJ2-6	CASSRVREFGANVLTF	TGTGCCAGCAGTCGGGTTCGGGAGTTTGGGGCCAACGTCCTGACTTTC
-	-	TRBV3-1/TRBV3-2	TRBJ1-3	CASSQDFVSGNTIYF	TGTGCCAGCAGCCAAGACTTCGTCTCTGGAAACACCATATATTTT
-	-	TRBV7-9	TRBJ1-1	CASSLMGLGGAFF	TGTGCCAGCAGCTTAATGGGCCTCGGAGGGGCTTTCTTT
TRBD1	-	TRBV18	TRBJ2-2	CASSRDRDYTGELFF	TGTGCCAGCTCACGGGACAGGGATTACACCGGGGAGCTGTTTTTT
-	-	TRBV9	TRBJ1-2	CASSVDYTGGYTF	TGTGCCAGCAGCGTGGACTACACGGGCGGCTACACCTTC
TRBD1	once	TRBV7-9	TRBJ1-6	CASSLDRTGDNSPLHF	TGTGCCAGCAGCTTAGATCGGACAGGGGATAATTCACCCCTCCACTTT
TRBD1	-	TRBV28	TRBJ1-5	CASSSGTGFSNQPQHF	TGTGCCAGCAGTTCAGGGACAGGGTTTAGCAATCAGCCCCAGCATTTT
-	few	TRBV7-2	TRBJ1-6	CASSLEQNSPLHF	TGTGCCAGCAGCTTAGAACAGAACTCACCCCTCCACTTT
TRBD1	-	TRBV5-4	TRBJ1-2	CASSERGRVYGYTF	TGTGCCAGCAGTGAGAGGGGGCGCGTGTATGGCTACACCTTC
-	-	TRBV23-1	TRBJ1-6	CASSPPGWRLGTYNSPLHF	TGCGCCAGCAGTCCTCCGGGATGGAGGCTGGGAACCTATAATTCACCCCTCCACTTT
TRBD2	-	TRBV6-5	TRBJ2-1	CASSRGTSGNNEQFF	TGTGCCAGCAGCAGAGGAACTAGCGGGAACAATGAGCAGTTCTTC
-	-	TRBV4-1	TRBJ1-6	CASSQESGYNSPLHF	TGCGCCAGCAGCCAAGAGAGCGGCTATAATTCACCCCTCCACTTT
-	once	TRBV20-1	TRBJ2-5	CGGEYQETQYF	TGCGGAGGGGAGTACCAAGAGACCCAGTACTTC
-	-	TRBV28	TRBJ1-1	CASQPPYLNTEAFF	TGTGCCAGCCAACCCCCCTATTTGAACACTGAAGCTTTCTTT
TRBD1	-	TRBV10-1	TRBJ1-2	CASSPSGTAYGYTF	TGCGCCAGCAGTCCCTCAGGGACAGCCTATGGCTACACCTTC
-	-	TRBV7-2	TRBJ2-5	CASSSPFGGRQETQYF	TGTGCCAGCAGCTCCCCCTTCGGGGGTCGCCAAGAGACCCAGTACTTC
-	-	TRBV18	TRBJ1-5	CASSPTANSNQPQHF	TGTGCCAGCTCACCGACAGCTAATAGCAATCAGCCCCAGCATTTT
TRBD2	-	TRBV5-1	TRBJ2-1	CASSLEASGYNEQFF	TGCGCCAGCAGCTTGGAGGCTAGCGGGTACAATGAGCAGTTCTTC
-	-	TRBV5-1	TRBJ1-6	CASSLTGSNSPLHF	TGCGCCAGCAGCTTGACAGGGTCTAATTCACCCCTCCACTTT
-	-	TRBV15	TRBJ1-1	CATSRDLAQNTEAFF	TGTGCCACCAGCAGAGATCTCGCACAGAACACTGAAGCTTTCTTT
-	-	TRBV5-1	TRBJ2-2	CASRQLAGNTGELFF	TGCGCCAGCAGACAACTAGCTGGGAACACCGGGGAGCTGTTTTTT
TRBD1	-	TRBV7-2	TRBJ2-4	CASSLVGTGELAKNIQYF	TGTGCCAGCAGCTTAGTTGGGACAGGGGAACTAGCCAAAAACATTCAGTACTTC
-	-	TRBV11-2	TRBJ1-6	CASSSSNNSPLHF	TGTGCCAGCAGCTCATCCAATAATTCACCCCTCCACTTT
TRBD1	-	TRBV5-6	TRBJ2-7	CASSPDRGAYEQYF	TGTGCCAGCAGCCCGGACAGGGGGGCCTACGAGCAGTACTTC
-	-	TRBV27	TRBJ1-3	CASSLSTGSGNTIYF	TGTGCCAGCAGTTTATCAACCGGCTCTGGAAACACCATATATTTT
-	-	TRBV5-1	TRBJ1-1	CASGPGRQTLNTEAFF	TGCGCCAGCGGGCCCGGACGACAGACCTTGAACACTGAAGCTTTCTTT
TRBD2	once	TRBV18	TRBJ2-1	CASSPTSGGGMDEQFF	TGTGCCAGCTCACCGACTAGCGGGGGGGGAATGGATGAGCAGTTCTTC
-	-	TRBV18	TRBJ2-1	CASSPPTGGAYNEQFF	TGTGCCAGCTCACCACCTACAGGGGGGGCCTACAATGAGCAGTTCTTC
TRBD1	-	TRBV27	TRBJ2-7	CASRLTRGSTGEQYF	TGTGCCAGCAGACTCACCAGGGGGTCTACGGGGGAGCAGTACTTC
-	-	TRBV15	TRBJ1-5	CATSRLFGPNQPQHF	TGTGCCACCAGCAGACTGTTTGGGCCTAATCAGCCCCAGCATTTT
TRBD1	-	TRBV7-9	TRBJ2-7	CASSVDRGRYEQYF	TGTGCCAGCAGCGTGGACAGGGGGCGCTACGAGCAGTACTTC
-	-	TRBV11-2	TRBJ2-7	CASSLVSGVSYEQYF	TGTGCCAGCAGCTTAGTGTCAGGGGTTTCCTACGAGCAGTACTTC
TRBD1	few	TRBV5-5	TRBJ1-6	CASSLTGAGGELHF	TGTGCCAGCAGCTTGACAGGGGCAGGGGGTGAACTCCACTTT
-	-	TRBV29-1	TRBJ2-1	CSVIPDLLGNEQFF	TGCAGCGTGATCCCGGACTTGCTGGGGAATGAGCAGTTCTTC
-	-	TRBV6-5	TRBJ1-2	CASRGDWIYGYTF	TGTGCCAGCAGGGGGGACTGGATCTATGGCTACACCTTC
-	-	TRBV14	TRBJ1-3	CASSLTGGGNTIYF	TGTGCCAGCAGCCTGACGGGAGGGGGAAACACCATATATTTT
TRBD1	-	TRBV5-1	TRBJ1-2	CASSNKQGATTSNYGYTF	TGCGCCAGCAGTAACAAACAGGGGGCCACCACCTCTAACTATGGCTACACCTTC
TRBD2	-	TRBV5-4	TRBJ2-3	CASSSLAGGPKHTDTQYF	TGTGCCAGCAGCTCCCTAGCGGGGGGCCCAAAGCACACAGATACGCAGTATTTT
TRBD2	-	TRBV14	TRBJ2-1	CASSKRTGTTVNEQFF	TGTGCCAGCAGCAAAAGAACCGGGACTACCGTCAATGAGCAGTTCTTC
-	once	TRBV28	TRBJ2-1	CASSLGTRDFF	TGTGCCAGCAGTTTAGGGACTCGTGATTTCTTC
TRBD2	once	TRBV7-2	TRBJ2-4	CASSGRTSGRGLAKNIQYF	TGTGCCAGCAGCGGTCGGACTAGCGGGAGAGGATTAGCCAAAAACATTCAGTACTTC
TRBD2	-	TRBV27	TRBJ2-5	CASSLALAGVETQYF	TGTGCCAGCAGTTTAGCACTAGCGGGGGTAGAGACCCAGTACTTC
-	-	TRBV5-4	TRBJ2-6	CASSLDGRSYRPGANVLTF	TGTGCCAGCAGCTTGGACGGGAGAAGTTATAGACCTGGGGCCAACGTCCTGACTTTC
-	once	TRBV6-5	TRBJ2-3	CASSRRARRGDTQYF	TGTGCCAGCAGCCGTCGGGCTCGGAGGGGTGATACGCAGTATTTT
-	-	TRBV5-1	TRBJ1-6	CASSLVGADGSPLHF	TGCGCCAGCAGCTTGGTAGGGGCCGATGGTTCACCCCTCCACTTT
-	-	TRBV5-1	TRBJ2-7	CASSPGTLEQYF	TGCGCCAGCAGCCCCGGGACTCTGGAGCAGTACTTC
TRBD1	-	TRBV7-9	TRBJ1-2	CASSQDRGWIGYTF	TGTGCCAGCAGCCAGGACAGGGGTTGGATTGGCTACACCTTC
TRBD1	-	TRBV7-2	TRBJ1-5	CASSLEGQGVTSNQPQHF	TGTGCCAGCAGCTTAGAAGGACAGGGAGTCACGAGCAATCAGCCCCAGCATTTT
-	-	TRBV6-5	TRBJ2-7	CASTGQSYEQYF	TGTGCCAGCACCGGACAGTCCTACGAGCAGTACTTC
-	-	TRBV5-4	TRBJ2-2	CASSPARGNGELFF	TGTGCCAGCAGTCCAGCGAGGGGGAACGGGGAGCTGTTTTTT
-	-	TRBV7-9	TRBJ2-3	CASSFGTDTQYF	TGTGCCAGCAGCTTCGGCACAGATACGCAGTATTTT
TRBD1	-	TRBV18	TRBJ2-5	CASSPPGTGKETQYF	TGTGCCAGCTCACCTCCGGGGACAGGGAAAGAGACCCAGTACTTC